The 24 T cell receptor beta chains in this list originate from one sample, sequenced in a study of cytomegalovirus exposure and HLA in healthy donors. It was with 60 Vbeta and 13 Jbeta primers that the PCR ran. Only in-frame clones appear in the TCRdb table, and some are missing; sequencing was by immunoSEQ multiplex PCR. Listed are about 84,000 clones; approximately 0.58% falls within the top ten. The sequencing input was PBMCs. These receptors all come from a man aged 45 to 65 in good health and CMV-seronegative.

This chain joins TRBV5-1 and TRBJ2-5, with a weak D call TRBD2 (6 bases). V shed 2 bases and J shed 2 bases, with 13 bases lying between them. Per germline, CDR1 SGHRS and CDR2 YFSETQ. The CDR3 is 15 residues long. The CDR3 DNA reads as TGCGCCAGCAGCTTAACCGGGACTTATCAAGAGACCCAGTACTTC. This translates into CASSLTGTYQETQYF.

The gene calls are TRBV6-1 and TRBJ1-6; D call uncertain. Deletions cut 1 base from V and 0 bases from J, with 4 bases between. CDR1 is MNHNS, CDR2 SASEGT, per germline. The CDR3 has 15 amino acids. CDR3 amino acids: CASSEVYSYNSPLHF. The CDR3 nucleotides read TGTGCCAGCAGTGAAGTCTACTCCTATAATTCACCCCTCCACTTT.

V and J are TRBV13 and TRBJ1-2; a possible D gene is TRBD1 (5 bases). The germline CDR1 and CDR2 sequences are PRHDT and FYEKMQ (reference sequence). The CDR3 totals 14 residues. V was cut by 5 bases and J by 3 bases, with 13 bases left in between. CDR3 DNA: TGTGCCAGCAGCGAAGGAGGGGAGGACTATGGCTACACCTTC. It yields the protein CASSEGGEDYGYTF.

V is TRBV5-1 and J is TRBJ1-1; 8 positions agree with TRBD1. Germline-derived CDR1 and CDR2 are SGHRS and YFSETQ. With V trimmed by 6 bases and J by 5 bases, 9 bases remained unmatched. The length of the CDR3 is 14 residues. Here the CDR3 reads CASTHGQGYTEAFF. In nucleotides, the CDR3 is TGCGCCAGCACCCACGGACAGGGATATACTGAAGCTTTCTTT.

The V and J genes are TRBV28 and TRBJ2-1; 9 bases align to TRBD2. V was clipped by 5 bases and J by 2 bases; unmatched bases: 7. The CDR3 totals 16 residues. The V gene's germline CDR1 is MDHEN and CDR2 SYDVKM. The CDR3 nucleotides are TGTGCCAGCAGTGGTTATCTAGCGGGGACCTACAATGAGCAGTTCTTC. It encodes CASSGYLAGTYNEQFF.

This sequence joins TRBV11-1 and TRBJ1-2; D might be TRBD1 (6 bases). Trimming left V 2 bases short and J 7 bases short, with 17 bases between. The germline V gene has CDR1 SGHAT and CDR2 FQDESV (reference sequence). This CDR3 has 15 residues. In DNA form, the CDR3 reads TGTGCCAGCAGCTTACCGGAAGGACAGTTTCCTGGCTACACCTTC. It yields the protein CASSLPEGQFPGYTF.

The chain recombines TRBV7-2 with TRBJ1-1; tentative D call: TRBD1 (5 bases). V was pared by 10 bases and J by 0 bases, with 12 bases between. The CDR3 length is 13 residues. In germline, CDR1 is SGHTA, CDR2 FQGNSA. CDR3: CATKETVNTEAFF. Here the CDR3 DNA reads TGTGCCACTAAAGAGACAGTGAACACTGAAGCTTTCTTT. The full variable domain, completed using reference TRBV7-2 and TRBJ1-1, is GAGVSQSPSNKVTEKGKDVELRCDPISGHTALYWYRQSLGQGLEFLIYFQGNSAPDKSGLPSDRFSAERTGGSVSTLTIQRTQQEDSAVYLCATKETVNTEAFFGQGTRLTVV.

J is TRBJ2-7 and V is TRBV28, with 8 bases lining up with TRBD1. The CDR3 is made up of 14 amino acids. With V trimmed by 8 bases and J by 1 base, 7 bases remained unmatched. The germline gives CDR1 MDHEN, CDR2 SYDVKM. The CDR3 nucleotides read TGTGCCAGCTTTCCTTGGGACAGGTCCTACGAGCAGTACTTC. Translated, it gives CASFPWDRSYEQYF.

The CDR3 nucleotides read TGTGCCAGCAGCCCAGATTACAATGAGCAGTTCTTC. The encoded protein is CASSPDYNEQFF. The rearrangement joins TRBV7-3 to TRBJ2-1; D is uncertain. The V gene lost 5 bases and the J gene lost 4 bases, with 6 bases spanning the gap. The CDR3 sequence is 12 residues long. CDR1 and CDR2 (germline): SGHTA, FQGTGA.

The rearrangement links TRBV29-1 to TRBJ2-5, with TRBD2 identical over 10 bases. Per germline, CDR1 SQVTM and CDR2 ANQGSEA. The CDR3 spans 13 residues. Trimming at V came to 8 bases and at J to 3 bases, leaving 6 bases not matched to a gene. This CDR3 is CSLIAGGEETQYF. The CDR3 DNA follows: TGCAGCTTAATAGCGGGGGGTGAAGAGACCCAGTACTTC.

V gene TRBV7-9 combines with J gene TRBJ2-5; 8 bases are a match to TRBD1. The CDR3 contains 13 residues. Germline V gene data show CDR1 as SEHNR and CDR2 as FQNEAQ (reference sequence). V gave up 4 bases and J gave up 5 bases; unmatched junction bases: 3. CDR3 DNA: TGTGCCAGCAGCTCAGGGGGCGACGAGACCCAGTACTTC. As protein: CASSSGGDETQYF.

The chain has TRBV4-1 and TRBJ2-3; weak D call: TRBD1 (6 bases). Trimming stripped 0 bases from V and 2 bases from J, with 9 bases between. The length of the CDR3 is 15 residues. Per germline, CDR1 MGHRA and CDR2 YSYEKL. CDR3 protein: CASSQDGTHTDTQYF. In DNA, the CDR3 is TGCGCCAGCAGCCAAGATGGGACACACACAGATACGCAGTATTTT.

The chain employs TRBV7-6 and TRBJ2-7; 7 nucleotides align to TRBD1. Germline V gene lookup returns CDR1 SGHVS and CDR2 FNYEAQ. Trimming took 1 base from V and 3 from J; bases not matched to a gene: 3. CDR3 size: 14 residues. The CDR3 sequence: CASSLVQGVYEQYF. DNA of the CDR3: TGTGCCAGCAGCTTAGTTCAGGGGGTCTACGAGCAGTACTTC.

This chain uses TRBV25-1 with TRBJ2-5; TRBD1 agrees at 9 bases. CDR1 and CDR2 from the germline V gene are MGHDK and SYGVNS. This CDR3 spans 16 amino acids. The J segment lost 7 bases and the V segment lost 4 bases, leaving 13 bases of the junction unmatched. The chain's CDR3 is CASSAPTGGFYGTQYF. Written as DNA, the CDR3 is TGTGCCAGCAGTGCACCGACAGGGGGATTCTACGGGACCCAGTACTTC.

The chain combines TRBV28 with TRBJ2-4, with 11 bases matching TRBD1. This CDR3 contains 15 residues. CDR1 is MDHEN, CDR2 SYDVKM, per germline. V shed 5 bases and J 10 bases; nucleotides not matched to a gene: 10. In nucleotides, the CDR3 is TGTGCCAGCAGTACCGCATGGACAGGGGGCGGAATTCAGTACTTC. Translated, it gives CASSTAWTGGGIQYF. The full variable domain, completed using reference TRBV28 and TRBJ2-4, is DVKVTQSSRYLVKRTGEKVFLECVQDMDHENMFWYRQDPGLGLRLIYFSYDVKMKEKGDIPEGYSVSREKKERFSLILESASTNQTSMYLCASSTAWTGGGIQYFGAGTRLSVL.

This chain uses TRBV5-1 with TRBJ2-5; D might be TRBD2 (7 bases). CDR3 size: 15 residues. Germline V gives CDR1 SGHRS, CDR2 YFSETQ. V was cut by 4 bases and J by 5 bases, with 18 bases left in between. The DNA of the CDR3 is TGCGCCAGCAGCGGGGGGGCTAGCTCTGGGGAGACCCAGTACTTC. This encodes CASSGGASSGETQYF. Combining the CDR3 with reference TRBV5-1 and TRBJ2-5 gives the whole variable domain KAGVTQTPRYLIKTRGQQVTLSCSPISGHRSVSWYQQTPGQGLQFLFEYFSETQRNKGNFPGRFSGRQFSNSRSEMNVSTLELGDSALYLCASSGGASSGETQYFGPGTRLLVL.

The chain combines TRBV2 with TRBJ2-2, with 7 nucleotides matching TRBD2. The V gene's germline CDR1 is SNHLY and CDR2 FYNNEI. The CDR3 has 15 amino acids. The V gene end was trimmed by 10 bases and the J gene end by 3 bases; junction bases not matched to a gene: 11. In nucleotides, the CDR3 is TGTGCCACTAACCGGGGAGGGATGTACACCGGGGAGCTGTTTTTT. Its protein is CATNRGGMYTGELFF.

The chain carries TRBV19 and TRBJ1-5; 9 bases map to TRBD1. This CDR3 is built from 18 residues. V lost 3 bases and J lost 0; bases outside the gene matches: 9. Germline CDR1 and CDR2: LNHDA and SQIVND (reference sequence). The CDR3 bases are TGTGCCAGTAGTATGCACCGGGACAGGGCGTTTAGCAATCAGCCCCAGCATTTT. Encoded protein: CASSMHRDRAFSNQPQHF.

This chain connects TRBV2 to TRBJ1-4, with no clear D. V shed 8 bases and J shed 5 bases, with 15 bases lying between them. Germline V gives CDR1 SNHLY, CDR2 FYNNEI. This CDR3 contains 14 residues. The CDR3 sequence: CASGQAHNNEKLFF. CDR3 bases: TGTGCCAGCGGGCAGGCCCATAACAATGAAAAACTGTTTTTT.

This rearrangement joins TRBV6-6 to TRBJ2-1; D is unclear. V was trimmed by 6 bases and J by 9 bases, leaving 15 bases between them. Germline V lookup: CDR1 MNHNY, CDR2 SVGAGI (reference sequence). This CDR3 is 13 amino acids long. This CDR3 is CASSRQEVREQFF. The CDR3 nucleotides are TGTGCCAGCAGCCGCCAAGAGGTTCGTGAGCAGTTCTTC.

The V and J genes are TRBV28 and TRBJ2-7; TRBD2 matches 7 bases. With 9 bases clipped from V and 0 bases from J, the junction kept 5 bases outside the gene matches. This CDR3 has 13 residues. CDR1 MDHEN and CDR2 SYDVKM come from the germline V gene. CDR3 region: CASLGGSSYEQYF. The CDR3 coding sequence is TGTGCCAGTTTGGGGGGGAGCTCCTACGAGCAGTACTTC. Drawing the rest from reference TRBV28 and TRBJ2-7, the complete variable domain is DVKVTQSSRYLVKRTGEKVFLECVQDMDHENMFWYRQDPGLGLRLIYFSYDVKMKEKGDIPEGYSVSREKKERFSLILESASTNQTSMYLCASLGGSSYEQYFGPGTRLTVT.

The rearrangement joins TRBV6-6 to TRBJ2-5, with a weak D call TRBD2 (5 bases). Trimming left V 4 bases short and J 3 bases short, with 12 bases between. Germline V gene sequence: CDR1 MNHNY, CDR2 SVGAGI (reference sequence). CDR3 length equals 14 residues. CDR3 sequence reads: CASSSDSQEETQYF. The CDR3 coding sequence is TGTGCCAGCAGTTCGGACTCCCAGGAAGAGACCCAGTACTTC.

The chain combines TRBV7-6 with TRBJ1-3; D is unresolved. The CDR3 is 13 residues long. In germline, CDR1 is SGHVS, CDR2 FNYEAQ. The V and J ends lost 5 bases and 0 bases respectively, with 5 bases between them. The CDR3 sequence: CASSILSGNTIYF. The CDR3 nucleotides read TGTGCCAGCAGCATCCTCTCTGGAAACACCATATATTTT.

V usage is TRBV18 and J usage is TRBJ1-6, with TRBD1 as a possible D gene (6 bases). CDR1 and CDR2 (germline): KGHSH, LQKENI. This CDR3 is 15 amino acids long. V was cut by 0 bases and J by 7 bases, with 10 bases left in between. CDR3 sequence: CASSPPGTPNSPLHF. The CDR3, as DNA: TGTGCCAGCTCACCACCTGGGACACCAAATTCACCCCTCCACTTT.